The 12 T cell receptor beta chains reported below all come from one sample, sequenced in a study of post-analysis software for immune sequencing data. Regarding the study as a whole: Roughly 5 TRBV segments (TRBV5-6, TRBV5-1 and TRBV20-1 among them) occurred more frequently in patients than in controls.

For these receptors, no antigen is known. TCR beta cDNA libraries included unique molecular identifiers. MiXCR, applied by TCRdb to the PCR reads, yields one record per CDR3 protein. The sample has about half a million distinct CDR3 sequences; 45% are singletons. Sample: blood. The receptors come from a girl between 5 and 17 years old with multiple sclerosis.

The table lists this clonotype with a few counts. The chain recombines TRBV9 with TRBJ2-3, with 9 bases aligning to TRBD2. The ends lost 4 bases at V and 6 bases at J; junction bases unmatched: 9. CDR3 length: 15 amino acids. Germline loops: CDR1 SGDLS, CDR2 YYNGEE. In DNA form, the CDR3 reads TGTGCCAGCAGCCATAGCGGGAGCCCTACTGATACGCAGTATTTT. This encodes CASSHSGSPTDTQYF. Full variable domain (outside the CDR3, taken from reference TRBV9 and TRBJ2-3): DSGVTQTPKHLITATGQRVTLRCSPRSGDLSVYWYQQSLDQGLQFLIQYYNGEERAKGNILERFSAQQFPDLHSELNLSSLELGDSALYFCASSHSGSPTDTQYFGPGTRLTVL.

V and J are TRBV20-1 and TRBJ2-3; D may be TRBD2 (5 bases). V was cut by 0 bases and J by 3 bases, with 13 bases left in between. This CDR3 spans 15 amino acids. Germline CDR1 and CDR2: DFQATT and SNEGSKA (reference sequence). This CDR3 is CSARDWGRGTDTQYF. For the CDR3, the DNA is TGCAGTGCTAGAGATTGGGGTCGGGGAACAGATACGCAGTATTTT.

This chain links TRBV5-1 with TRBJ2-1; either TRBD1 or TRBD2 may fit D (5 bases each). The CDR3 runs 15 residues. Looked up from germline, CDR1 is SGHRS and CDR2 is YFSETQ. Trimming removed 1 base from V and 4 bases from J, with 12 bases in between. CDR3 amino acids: CASSLSGWGYNEQFF. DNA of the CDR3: TGCGCCAGCAGCTTGTCAGGGTGGGGGTACAATGAGCAGTTCTTC.

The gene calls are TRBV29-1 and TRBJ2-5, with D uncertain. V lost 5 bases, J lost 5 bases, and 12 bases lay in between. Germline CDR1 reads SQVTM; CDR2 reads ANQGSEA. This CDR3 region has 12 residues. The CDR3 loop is CSVRRAGETQYF. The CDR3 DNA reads TGCAGCGTTCGTAGGGCCGGGGAGACCCAGTACTTC.

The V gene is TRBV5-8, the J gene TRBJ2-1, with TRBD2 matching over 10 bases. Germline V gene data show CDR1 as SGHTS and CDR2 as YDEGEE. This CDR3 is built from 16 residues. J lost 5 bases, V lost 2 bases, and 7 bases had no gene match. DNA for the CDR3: TGTGCCAGCAGCTTCCTGTCTAGCGGGAGTCACAATGAGCAGTTCTTC. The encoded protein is CASSFLSSGSHNEQFF.

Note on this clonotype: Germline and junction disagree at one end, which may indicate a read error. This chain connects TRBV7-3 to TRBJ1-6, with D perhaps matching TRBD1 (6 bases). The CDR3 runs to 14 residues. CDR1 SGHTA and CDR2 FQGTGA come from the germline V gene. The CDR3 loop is CAGSFGQLNSPLHF. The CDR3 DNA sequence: TGTGCCGGCAGCTTTGGACAGCTTAATTCACCCCTCCACTTT.

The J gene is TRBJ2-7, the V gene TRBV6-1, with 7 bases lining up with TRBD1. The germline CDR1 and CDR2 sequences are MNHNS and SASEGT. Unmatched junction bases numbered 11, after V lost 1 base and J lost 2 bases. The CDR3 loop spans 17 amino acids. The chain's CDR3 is CASSEEGRQGQTYEQYF. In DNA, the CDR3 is TGTGCCAGCAGTGAAGAGGGCAGACAGGGCCAGACCTACGAGCAGTACTTC.

CDR3 DNA: TGTGCCAGCAGTGCCCTCGGACAGGGCCAAGAGACCCAGTACTTC. This gives the protein CASSALGQGQETQYF. J is TRBJ2-5 and V is TRBV2, with TRBD1 identical over 8 bases. The CDR3 has 15 amino acids. V lost 4 bases and J lost 1; bases outside the gene matches: 5. Germline V CDR1 and CDR2: SNHLY, FYNNEI.

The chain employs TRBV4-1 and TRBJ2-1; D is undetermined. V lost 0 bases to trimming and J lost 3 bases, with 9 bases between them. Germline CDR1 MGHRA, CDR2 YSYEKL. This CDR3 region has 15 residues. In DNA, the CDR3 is TGCGCCAGCAGCCAAGAGAGAGGCAACTACAATGAGCAGTTCTTC. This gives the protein CASSQERGNYNEQFF.

This CDR3 is CASGYNEQFF. CDR3 nucleotide sequence: TGTGCCAGTGGATACAATGAGCAGTTCTTC. The gene calls are TRBV12-3 or TRBV12-4 and TRBJ2-1; D gene unclear. With 9 bases removed from V and 4 bases from J, the gap between germline ends came to 4 bases. The CDR3 covers 10 residues.

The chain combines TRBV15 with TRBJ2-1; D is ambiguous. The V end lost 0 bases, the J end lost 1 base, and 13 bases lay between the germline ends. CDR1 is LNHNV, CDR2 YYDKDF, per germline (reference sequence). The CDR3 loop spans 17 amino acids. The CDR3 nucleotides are TGTGCCACCAGCAGAGATCCTAAGGGTGGGTCCTACAATGAGCAGTTCTTC. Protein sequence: CATSRDPKGGSYNEQFF.

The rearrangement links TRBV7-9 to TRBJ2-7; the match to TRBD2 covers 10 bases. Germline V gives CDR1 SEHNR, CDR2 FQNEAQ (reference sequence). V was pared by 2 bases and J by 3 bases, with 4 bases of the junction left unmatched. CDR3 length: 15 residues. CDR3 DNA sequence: TGTGCCAGCAGCTTACAAGCGGGAGGGGTCTACGAGCAGTACTTC. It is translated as CASSLQAGGVYEQYF.